This TCR beta chain was obtained from a study of blood T cell repertoires in COVID-19. Study context: Acute and convalescent COVID-19 specimens originated in the United States, Italy and Spain. T cells, B-cell-depleted T cells, or PBMCs supplied cDNA or gDNA.

This clone occurred many times. In the authors' methods: Amplification of reference gene primers provided the estimated nucleated cell counts. This table comes from immunoSEQ multiplex PCR, and its TCRdb copy is limited to in-frame clones, with some not included. The V and J calls and clone size are taken from that table; D and trimming were inferred from the DNA. The sample holds 180,000 or so clones, approximately 86% seen once. The CDR3 totals 13 residues. Trimming cost V 2 bases and J 5 bases, with 7 bases left between them. Germline V gene lookup returns CDR1 SGHDT and CDR2 YYEEEE. The rearrangement joins TRBV5-6 to TRBJ2-2; maybe TRBD2 (5 bases). The receptor was isolated from a woman of 80 years or more with acute or convalescent COVID-19. Material: peripheral blood. The CDR3 DNA is TGTGCCAGCAGCTTCGGGGAGACCGGGGAGCTGTTTTTT. It is translated as CASSFGETGELFF.